This T cell receptor beta chain was sequenced in a study of T cell repertoires in cytomegalovirus infection (dated by TCRdb to the late 2010s). Study-level background: Because public TCR beta signatures pointed to carriage of CMV infection together with the matching HLA type, the HLA type of each donor mattered for the analysis. Results the study describes overall, beyond this receptor: Carriers of CMV infection plus the relevant HLA type were discriminated by the cumulative frequency of public TCR beta family members in the study cohort and in an independent roughly 400-donor cohort. The ex vivo response was dominated by HLA-C-restricted CMV-specific TCR beta clonotypes, which also provided the single most frequent clonotype in two of eight donors.

TCRdb lists the instrument as Illumina HiSeq 1500. The public sequencing data were trimmed at Q25 with fastp and processed into clonotypes with MiXCR by TCRdb, which kept only in-frame beta chains. One record per CDR3 amino acid sequence lists the most common genes and DNA. The sample has 500,000 to 600,000 distinct CDR3 sequences on record, approximately 17% of them singletons. Approximately 24% of the sample is held by the ten biggest clonotypes. This clonotype showed up just a few times. The specificity of this receptor is unknown. Base quality data are lacking; no much larger clone is found one base away. From a lookup of the germline V gene, CDR1 and CDR2 are MGHRA and YSYEKL. Measured from the cysteine to the phenylalanine, the CDR3 is 16 residues long. Here the CDR3 DNA is all that survives: 48 bases in frame from base 1. Trimming takes 1 base from V and 9 bases from J, and the germline ends sit 19 bases apart.

The TCR comes from a human donor in good health (CMV status not recorded). Some clones in this sample may be carry-over from other donors' samples. This receptor chain uses TRBV4-1 and TRBJ1-5; no D gene is confidently identified. Material: CD8+ T cells from PBMCs. The sequence in DNA is TGCGCCAGCAGCCAAGCCCCTACGGTCGCGATTGGGCCCCAGCATTTT. Translated, it gives CASSQAPTVAIGPQHF.